The clone carrying this T cell receptor beta chain came up once. This specimen belongs to a study of blood T cell repertoires in COVID-19. The data were produced by immunoSEQ multiplex PCR, yet TCRdb's version contains in-frame clones alone and is incomplete. The repertoire holds 280,000 or so clones, with around 88% as singletons. Sequenced sample: PBMCs or T cells enriched from blood (not recorded which). The receptor's source is a woman in her thirties or forties who had recovered from COVID-19.

CDR3 in amino acids: CASSANEGQISPLHF. CDR3 sequence (DNA): TGTGCCAGCAGTGCCAACGAAGGACAGATTTCACCCCTCCACTTT. This chain connects TRBV2 to TRBJ1-6; a weak D match, TRBD1 (6 bases). This CDR3 is 15 amino acids long. Germline CDR1 is SNHLY and CDR2 is FYNNEI. Trimming removed 4 bases at V and 9 bases at J, with 16 bases between. The entire variable domain, with the rest obtained from reference TRBV2 and TRBJ1-6, is as follows: EPEVTQTPSHQVTQMGQEVILRCVPISNHLYFYWYRQILGQKVEFLVSFYNNEISEKSEIFDDQFSVERPDGSNFTLKIRSTKLEDSAMYFCASSANEGQISPLHFGNGTRLTVT.